Listed below are T cell receptor beta chains from one sample, sequenced in a study of CD8 T cell repertoires and HIV-1 epitope variants. The table came from immunoSEQ multiplex PCR; TCRdb's copy has only in-frame clones and leaves some out. The sample includes tens of thousands of clones, roughly 77% of them seen just once. Sequenced: uncultured baseline CD8+ T cells from peripheral blood mononuclear cells (PBMCs). These receptors all come from a male donor with HIV. CDR3s leave out the opening cysteine and the closing phenylalanine or tryptophan.

>TRBV5-4|TRBJ2-5
ASSLGQQETQY
>TRBV5-1|TRBJ2-6
ASSSSGTGGSGANVLT
>TRBV5-1|TRBJ2-7
ASSLATEYEQY
>TRBV6-1|TRBJ2-1
ASTETSDHNEQF
>TRBV9|TRBJ1-4
ASSVGDRGLSNEKLF
>TRBV10-3|TRBJ2-7
AISDSTGGYEQY
>TRBV5-1|TRBJ2-2
ASSPRGQGVAGELF
>TRBV5-8|TRBJ1-1
ASSLVLYAF
>TRBV28|TRBJ2-1
ASRRTSGSYNEQF
>TRBV6-5|TRBJ1-1
ASSYLRTGPPEAF
>TRBV7-2|TRBJ2-4
ASSPRGPAKNIQY
>TRBV29-1|TRBJ1-1
SVDYRKAF
>TRBV28|TRBJ2-7
ASSLLDSYEQY
>TRBV7-9|TRBJ2-5
ASSVGDRAKETQY
>TRBV6-1|TRBJ1-4
ASSVLQGGEKLF
>TRBV15|TRBJ2-7
ATSQRQGVGEQY
>TRBV9|TRBJ2-7
ASSVGTGMGYEQY
>TRBV10-1|TRBJ1-2
ASSERRQMHPMDYT
>TRBV7-2|TRBJ2-2
ASSLRPSGRAYTGELF
>TRBV5-1|TRBJ2-5
ASSSGIGETQY
>TRBV28|TRBJ1-2
VSGHQYGYT
>TRBV5-4|TRBJ2-3
ASSLLLAREADTQY
>TRBV28|TRBJ2-1
ASSSSTILEPDDYEQF
>TRBV6-9|TRBJ2-7
ASTVNRDREGSGRGYEQY
>TRBV4-1|TRBJ1-2
ASSQSGQGVGHYGYT
>TRBV10-3|TRBJ1-1
AISDRGGYTEAF
>TRBV5-4|TRBJ2-2
ASSSYTGELF
>TRBV12-2|TRBJ1-2
ASRFEAVQSGNANYGYT
>TRBV18|TRBJ2-7
ASSPGPDHEQY
>TRBV9|TRBJ1-3
ASSVAGLAGNTIY
>TRBV5-5|TRBJ2-7
ASSLAGSYEQY
>TRBV6-5|TRBJ2-7
ASSRDSTSYEQY
>TRBV6-1|TRBJ1-1
ASSDARLMNTEAF
>TRBV18|TRBJ1-2
ASSPSGGGFGYT
>TRBV7-9|TRBJ1-6
ASSLEQGNSPLH
>TRBV30|TRBJ1-2
AWSVLGAGNYGYT
>TRBV7-7|TRBJ2-5
ASSVGLRGETQY
>TRBV9|TRBJ2-7
ASSVGGQGIDEQY
>TRBV27|TRBJ1-2
ASSSLNYGYT
>TRBV5-1|TRBJ2-1
ASRWSGSINEQF
>TRBV10-3|TRBJ2-1
AISESGLASSYNEQF
>TRBV5-5|TRBJ2-3
ASSAGTSGTDTQY
>TRBV11-1|TRBJ2-1
ASSLGSGGNEQF
>TRBV29-1|TRBJ2-3
SVGRAGGGTDTQY
>TRBV29-1|TRBJ2-1
SVVPGGYNEQF
>TRBV5-6|TRBJ2-5
ASSLGAFQETQY
>TRBV21-1|TRBJ2-7
ASSPRSSSGDSYEQY
>TRBV7-9|TRBJ1-2
ASSLVVSKGGYT
>TRBV19|TRBJ2-2
ASSIELAGNTGELF
>TRBV5-1|TRBJ2-7
ASSRQGLSYEQY
>TRBV27|TRBJ2-5
ASSLYRVRETQY
>TRBV4-1|TRBJ2-1
ASSRSAAGSYNEQF